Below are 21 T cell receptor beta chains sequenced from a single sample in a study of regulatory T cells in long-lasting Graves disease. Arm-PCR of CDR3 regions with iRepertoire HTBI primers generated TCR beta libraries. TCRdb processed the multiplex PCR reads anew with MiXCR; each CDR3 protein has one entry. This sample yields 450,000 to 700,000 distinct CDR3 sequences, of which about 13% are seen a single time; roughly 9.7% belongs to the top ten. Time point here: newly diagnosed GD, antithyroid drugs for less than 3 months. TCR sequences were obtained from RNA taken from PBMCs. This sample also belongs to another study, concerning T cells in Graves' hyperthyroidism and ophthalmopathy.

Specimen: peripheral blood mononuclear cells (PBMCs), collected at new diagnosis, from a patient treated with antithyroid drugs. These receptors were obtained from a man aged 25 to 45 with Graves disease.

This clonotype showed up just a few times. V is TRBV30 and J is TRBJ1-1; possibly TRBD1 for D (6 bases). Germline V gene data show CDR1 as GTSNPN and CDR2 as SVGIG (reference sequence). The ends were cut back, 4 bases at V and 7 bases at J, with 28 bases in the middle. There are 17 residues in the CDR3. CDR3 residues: CAWNRDRVNRVGGEAFF. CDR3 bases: TGTGCCTGGAACAGGGATAGGGTAAACAGGGTTGGTGGTGAAGCTTTCTTT.

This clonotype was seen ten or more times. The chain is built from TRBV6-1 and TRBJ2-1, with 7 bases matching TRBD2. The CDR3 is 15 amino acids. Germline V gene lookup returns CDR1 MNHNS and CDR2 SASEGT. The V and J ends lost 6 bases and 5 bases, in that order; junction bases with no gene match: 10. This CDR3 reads CASRFLLAENNEQFF. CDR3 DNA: TGTGCCAGCAGGTTCCTCCTAGCGGAAAACAATGAGCAGTTCTTC.

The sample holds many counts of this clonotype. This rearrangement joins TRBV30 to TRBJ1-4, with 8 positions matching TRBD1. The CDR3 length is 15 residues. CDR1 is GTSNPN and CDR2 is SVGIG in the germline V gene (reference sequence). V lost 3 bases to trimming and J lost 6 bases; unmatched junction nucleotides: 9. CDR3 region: CAWRTGAGSDEKLFF. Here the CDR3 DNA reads TGTGCCTGGAGGACAGGGGCGGGGAGTGATGAAAAACTGTTTTTT.

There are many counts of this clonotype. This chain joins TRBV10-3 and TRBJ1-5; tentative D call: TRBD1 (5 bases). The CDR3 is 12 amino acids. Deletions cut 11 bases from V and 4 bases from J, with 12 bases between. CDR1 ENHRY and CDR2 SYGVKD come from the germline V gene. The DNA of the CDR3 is TGTGCCTCCCAGGGCGCTAATCAGCCCCAGCATTTT. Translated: CASQGANQPQHF.

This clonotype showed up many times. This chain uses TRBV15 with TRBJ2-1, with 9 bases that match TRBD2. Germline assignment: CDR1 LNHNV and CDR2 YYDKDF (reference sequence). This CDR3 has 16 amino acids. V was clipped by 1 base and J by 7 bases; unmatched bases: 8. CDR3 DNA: TGTGCCACCAGCAGAGCCCGCGGGAGGGCCCGTAATGAGCAGTTCTTC. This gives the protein CATSRARGRARNEQFF.

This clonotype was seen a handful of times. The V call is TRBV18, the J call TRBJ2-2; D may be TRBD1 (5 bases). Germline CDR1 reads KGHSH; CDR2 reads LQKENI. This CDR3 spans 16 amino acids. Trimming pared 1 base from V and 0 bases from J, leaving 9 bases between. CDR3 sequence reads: CASSPRGGSNTGELFF. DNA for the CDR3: TGTGCCAGCTCACCACGGGGCGGATCGAACACCGGGGAGCTGTTTTTT. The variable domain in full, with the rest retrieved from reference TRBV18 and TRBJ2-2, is NAGVMQNPRHLVRRRGQEARLRCSPMKGHSHVYWYRQLPEEGLKFMVYLQKENIIDESGMPKERFSAEFPKEGPSILRIQQVVRGDSAAYFCASSPRGGSNTGELFFGEGSRLTVL.

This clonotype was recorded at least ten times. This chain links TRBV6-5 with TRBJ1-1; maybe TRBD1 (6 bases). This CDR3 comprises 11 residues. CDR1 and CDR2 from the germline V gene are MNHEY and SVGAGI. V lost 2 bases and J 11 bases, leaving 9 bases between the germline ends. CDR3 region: CASSYMGAAFF. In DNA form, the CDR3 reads TGTGCCAGCAGTTACATGGGGGCGGCTTTCTTT.

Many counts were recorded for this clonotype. The CDR3 here is CSAHWDRDTEAFF. As DNA, the CDR3 is TGCAGTGCTCATTGGGACAGGGACACTGAAGCTTTCTTT. The chain joins TRBV20-1 to TRBJ1-1; the match to TRBD1 covers 9 bases. V shed 5 bases, J shed 3 bases, and the junction held 4 bases outside the gene matches. CDR3 length: 13 residues. The germline gives CDR1 DFQATT, CDR2 SNEGSKA (reference sequence).

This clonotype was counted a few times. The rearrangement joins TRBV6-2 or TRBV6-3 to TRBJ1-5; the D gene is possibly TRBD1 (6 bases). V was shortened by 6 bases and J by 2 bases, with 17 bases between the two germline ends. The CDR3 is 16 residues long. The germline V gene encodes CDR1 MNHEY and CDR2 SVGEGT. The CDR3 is CASSPWGRGGNQPQHF. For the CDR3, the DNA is TGTGCCAGCAGCCCCTGGGGGCGCGGAGGCAATCAGCCCCAGCATTTT.

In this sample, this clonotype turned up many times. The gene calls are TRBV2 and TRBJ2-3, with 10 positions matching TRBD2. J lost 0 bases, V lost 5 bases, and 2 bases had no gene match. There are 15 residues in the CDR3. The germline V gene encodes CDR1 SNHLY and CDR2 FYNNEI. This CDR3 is CASSPSGGSTDTQYF. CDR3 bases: TGTGCCAGCAGTCCTAGCGGGGGCAGCACAGATACGCAGTATTTT.

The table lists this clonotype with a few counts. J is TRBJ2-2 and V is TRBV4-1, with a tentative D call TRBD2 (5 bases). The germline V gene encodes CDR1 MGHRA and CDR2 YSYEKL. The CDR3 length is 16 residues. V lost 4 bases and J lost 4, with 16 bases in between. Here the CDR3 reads CASSPGPEGSTGELFF. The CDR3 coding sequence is TGCGCCAGCAGCCCCGGACCAGAGGGTAGCACCGGGGAGCTGTTTTTT.

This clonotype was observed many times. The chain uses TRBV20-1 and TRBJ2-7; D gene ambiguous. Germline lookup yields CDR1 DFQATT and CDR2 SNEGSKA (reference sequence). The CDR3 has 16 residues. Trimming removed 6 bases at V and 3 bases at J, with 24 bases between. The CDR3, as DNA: TGCAGTGCCTCCGGCGCCCCCCGGTCCCTTTTCTACGAGCAGTACTTC. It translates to CSASGAPRSLFYEQYF.

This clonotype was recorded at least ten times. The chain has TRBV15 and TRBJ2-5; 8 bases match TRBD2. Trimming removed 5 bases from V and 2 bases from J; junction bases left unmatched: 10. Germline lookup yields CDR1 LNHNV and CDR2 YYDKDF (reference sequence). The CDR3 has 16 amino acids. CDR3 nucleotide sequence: TGTGCCACCAGCGGGTTAACGACTAGCGCACAAGAGACCCAGTACTTC. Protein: CATSGLTTSAQETQYF. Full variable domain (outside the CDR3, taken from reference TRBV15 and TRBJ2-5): DAMVIQNPRYQVTQFGKPVTLSCSQTLNHNVMYWYQQKSSQAPKLLFHYYDKDFNNEADTPDNFQSRRPNTSFCFLDIRSPGLGDTAMYLCATSGLTTSAQETQYFGPGTRLLVL.

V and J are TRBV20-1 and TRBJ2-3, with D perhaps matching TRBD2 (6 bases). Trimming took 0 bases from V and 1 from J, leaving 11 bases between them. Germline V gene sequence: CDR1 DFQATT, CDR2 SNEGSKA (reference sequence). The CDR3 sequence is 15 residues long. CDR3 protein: CSAREGLTRTDTQYF. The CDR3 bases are TGCAGTGCTAGAGAAGGACTAACCCGCACAGATACGCAGTATTTT.

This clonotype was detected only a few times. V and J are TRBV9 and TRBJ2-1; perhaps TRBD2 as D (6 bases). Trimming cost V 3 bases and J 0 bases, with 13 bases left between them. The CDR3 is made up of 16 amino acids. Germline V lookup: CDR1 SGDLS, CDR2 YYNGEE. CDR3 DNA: TGTGCCAGCAGCGCGGGACTGGCCGTCTCCTACAATGAGCAGTTCTTC. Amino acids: CASSAGLAVSYNEQFF.

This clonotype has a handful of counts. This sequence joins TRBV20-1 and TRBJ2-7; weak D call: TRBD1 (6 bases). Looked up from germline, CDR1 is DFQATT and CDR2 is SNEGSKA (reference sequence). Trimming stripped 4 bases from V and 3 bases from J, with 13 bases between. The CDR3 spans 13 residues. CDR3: CSATGQKGYEQYF. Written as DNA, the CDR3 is TGCAGTGCTACGGGACAAAAAGGCTACGAGCAGTACTTC.

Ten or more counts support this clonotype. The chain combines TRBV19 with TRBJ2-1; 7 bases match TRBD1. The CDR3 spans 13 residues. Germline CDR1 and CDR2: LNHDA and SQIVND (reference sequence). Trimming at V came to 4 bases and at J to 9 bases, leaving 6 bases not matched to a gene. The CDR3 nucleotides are TGTGCCAGTAGTAATCACAGGGGCACTGAGCAGTTCTTC. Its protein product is CASSNHRGTEQFF.

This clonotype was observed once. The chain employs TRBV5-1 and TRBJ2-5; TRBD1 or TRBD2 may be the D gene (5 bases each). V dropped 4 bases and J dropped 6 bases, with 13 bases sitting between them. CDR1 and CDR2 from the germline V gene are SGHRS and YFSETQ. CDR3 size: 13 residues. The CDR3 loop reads CASSPGTEQTQYF. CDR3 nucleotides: TGCGCCAGCAGCCCCGGGACCGAACAGACCCAGTACTTC. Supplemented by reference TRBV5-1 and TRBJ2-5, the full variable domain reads KAGVTQTPRYLIKTRGQQVTLSCSPISGHRSVSWYQQTPGQGLQFLFEYFSETQRNKGNFPGRFSGRQFSNSRSEMNVSTLELGDSALYLCASSPGTEQTQYFGPGTRLLVL.

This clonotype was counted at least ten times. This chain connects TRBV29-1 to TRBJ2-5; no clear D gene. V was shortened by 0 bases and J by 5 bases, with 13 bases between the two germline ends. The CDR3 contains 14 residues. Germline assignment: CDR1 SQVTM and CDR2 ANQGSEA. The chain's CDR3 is CSVEEGKLDETQYF. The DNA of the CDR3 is TGCAGCGTTGAAGAGGGGAAACTGGATGAGACCCAGTACTTC.

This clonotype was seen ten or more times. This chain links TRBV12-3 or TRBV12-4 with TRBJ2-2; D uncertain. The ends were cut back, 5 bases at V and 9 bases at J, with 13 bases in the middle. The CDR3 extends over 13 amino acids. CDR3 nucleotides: TGTGCCAGCAGTCCTGTGGGAAACCGGGAGCTGTTTTTT. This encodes CASSPVGNRELFF.

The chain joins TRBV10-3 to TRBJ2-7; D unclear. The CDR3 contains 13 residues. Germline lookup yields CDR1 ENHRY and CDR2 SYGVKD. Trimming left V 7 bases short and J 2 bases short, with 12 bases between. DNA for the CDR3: TGTGCCATCACCGACCCGGGTACCTACGAGCAGTACTTC. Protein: CAITDPGTYEQYF.